This is a list of T cell receptor beta chains from one sample in a study of T cell responses to AZD1222 COVID-19 vaccine. Repertoires were generated with immunoSEQ multiplex PCR, while TCRdb's copy carries only in-frame clones and drops some. The sample lists around 130,000 clones; roughly 93% were seen once. The sequencing used peripheral blood, collected on day 0 of AZD1222 vaccination. The source of these receptors is an adult in good health. CDR3s include the opening cysteine and the closing phenylalanine or tryptophan. Each record gives: J gene, clone size, V gene, D gene, CDR3 protein, CDR3 DNA. The D gene is left open where the match is weak. Size tells how often a clone was seen (once, few, many) or the class of an expanded clone, and some rows leave it out.

J gene: TRBJ1-5
clone size: -
V gene: TRBV7-2
D gene: -
CDR3 protein: CASSLSLAGGQPQHF
CDR3 DNA: TGTGCCAGCAGCTTATCCTTGGCTGGGGGGCAGCCCCAGCATTTT

J gene: TRBJ1-1
clone size: -
V gene: TRBV19
D gene: -
CDR3 protein: CASSLTENTEAFF
CDR3 DNA: TGTGCCAGTAGTTTGACAGAAAACACTGAAGCTTTCTTT

J gene: TRBJ2-7
clone size: few
V gene: TRBV2
D gene: -
CDR3 protein: CALRSGSYEQYF
CDR3 DNA: TGTGCCCTGAGGAGCGGTTCCTACGAGCAGTACTTC

J gene: TRBJ2-5
clone size: -
V gene: TRBV5-1
D gene: -
CDR3 protein: CASSLDGAGGETQYF
CDR3 DNA: TGCGCCAGCAGCTTGGACGGGGCCGGGGGAGAGACCCAGTACTTC

J gene: TRBJ1-5
clone size: -
V gene: TRBV28
D gene: -
CDR3 protein: CASSPRYQPQHF
CDR3 DNA: TGTGCCAGCAGCCCACGCTACCAGCCCCAGCATTTT

J gene: TRBJ1-3
clone size: -
V gene: TRBV19
D gene: TRBD1
CDR3 protein: CAGAQGASGNTIYF
CDR3 DNA: TGTGCCGGAGCACAGGGGGCCTCTGGAAACACCATATATTTT

J gene: TRBJ2-6
clone size: -
V gene: TRBV2
D gene: TRBD2
CDR3 protein: CASVAGGPSYGANVLTF
CDR3 DNA: TGTGCCAGCGTAGCGGGAGGGCCCTCTTACGGGGCCAACGTCCTGACTTTC

J gene: TRBJ2-5
clone size: -
V gene: TRBV19
D gene: TRBD2
CDR3 protein: CASSQPLAGVGETQYF
CDR3 DNA: TGTGCCAGTAGTCAACCACTAGCGGGAGTAGGGGAGACCCAGTACTTC

J gene: TRBJ2-7
clone size: -
V gene: TRBV5-1
D gene: -
CDR3 protein: CASSWTQSSYEQYF
CDR3 DNA: TGCGCCAGCAGCTGGACACAAAGCTCCTACGAGCAGTACTTC

J gene: TRBJ1-2
clone size: -
V gene: TRBV20-1
D gene: -
CDR3 protein: CSASRAGGYTF
CDR3 DNA: TGCAGTGCTAGCCGGGCGGGTGGCTACACCTTC

J gene: TRBJ2-1
clone size: -
V gene: TRBV19
D gene: TRBD2
CDR3 protein: CASKGVAGGYNEQFF
CDR3 DNA: TGTGCCAGTAAAGGGGTAGCGGGAGGGTACAATGAGCAGTTCTTC

J gene: TRBJ2-1
clone size: -
V gene: TRBV5-1
D gene: TRBD2
CDR3 protein: CASSLAPAGGTYNEQFF
CDR3 DNA: TGCGCCAGCAGCTTGGCCCCCGCGGGAGGGACCTACAATGAGCAGTTCTTC

J gene: TRBJ1-4
clone size: -
V gene: TRBV11-2
D gene: -
CDR3 protein: CASSLVAKLRGRGEKLFF
CDR3 DNA: TGTGCCAGCAGCTTAGTAGCAAAGCTCAGGGGAAGGGGTGAAAAACTGTTTTTT

J gene: TRBJ1-6
clone size: -
V gene: TRBV19
D gene: TRBD1
CDR3 protein: CASSPQTGTDYNSPLHF
CDR3 DNA: TGTGCCAGTAGTCCACAAACCGGGACAGACTATAATTCACCCCTCCACTTT

J gene: TRBJ2-3
clone size: -
V gene: TRBV5-1
D gene: -
CDR3 protein: CASSLGGASTDTQYF
CDR3 DNA: TGCGCCAGCAGCTTGGGTGGGGCGAGTACAGATACGCAGTATTTT

J gene: TRBJ1-2
clone size: -
V gene: TRBV28
D gene: -
CDR3 protein: CASSGDVYGYTF
CDR3 DNA: TGTGCCAGCAGTGGGGACGTCTATGGCTACACCTTC

J gene: TRBJ2-3
clone size: -
V gene: TRBV7-7
D gene: -
CDR3 protein: CASSSALTDTQYF
CDR3 DNA: TGTGCCAGCAGCTCTGCTCTCACAGATACGCAGTATTTT

J gene: TRBJ1-3
clone size: -
V gene: TRBV7-9
D gene: -
CDR3 protein: CASSLVGGVTSGNTIYF
CDR3 DNA: TGTGCCAGCAGCTTAGTTGGGGGTGTCACCTCTGGAAACACCATATATTTT

J gene: TRBJ2-1
clone size: -
V gene: TRBV7-2
D gene: TRBD2
CDR3 protein: CASSLVGSGSYNEQFF
CDR3 DNA: TGTGCCAGCAGCTTAGTAGGTAGCGGGAGTTACAATGAGCAGTTCTTC

J gene: TRBJ2-5
clone size: -
V gene: TRBV29-1
D gene: -
CDR3 protein: CSVAIAARETQYF
CDR3 DNA: TGCAGCGTCGCTATAGCGGCCCGGGAGACCCAGTACTTC

J gene: TRBJ1-2
clone size: -
V gene: TRBV28
D gene: -
CDR3 protein: CASGRGGRYGYTF
CDR3 DNA: TGTGCCAGCGGGAGGGGGGGCCGCTATGGCTACACCTTC

J gene: TRBJ2-6
clone size: -
V gene: TRBV14
D gene: TRBD1
CDR3 protein: CASSPRDRASGANVLTF
CDR3 DNA: TGTGCCAGCAGCCCCCGGGACAGGGCGTCTGGGGCCAACGTCCTGACTTTC

J gene: TRBJ1-2
clone size: -
V gene: TRBV3-1/TRBV3-2
D gene: -
CDR3 protein: CASSRMDGYTF
CDR3 DNA: TGTGCCAGCAGCCGGATGGATGGCTACACCTTC

J gene: TRBJ2-2
clone size: -
V gene: TRBV28
D gene: TRBD1
CDR3 protein: CASSLPGRTGGRVGELFF
CDR3 DNA: TGTGCCAGCAGTTTACCCGGAAGGACAGGGGGTCGCGTCGGGGAGCTGTTTTTT

J gene: TRBJ2-5
clone size: -
V gene: TRBV19
D gene: -
CDR3 protein: CASSTARRGETQYF
CDR3 DNA: TGTGCCAGTAGTACGGCGAGACGGGGGGAGACCCAGTACTTC

J gene: TRBJ2-1
clone size: -
V gene: TRBV28
D gene: -
CDR3 protein: CASSLSRQGYFF
CDR3 DNA: TGTGCCAGCAGTTTATCCCGCCAGGGTTATTTCTTC

J gene: TRBJ2-7
clone size: -
V gene: TRBV7-8
D gene: -
CDR3 protein: CASSLEQLGYEQYF
CDR3 DNA: TGTGCCAGCAGCTTAGAGCAGCTAGGGTACGAGCAGTACTTC

J gene: TRBJ2-5
clone size: -
V gene: TRBV3-1/TRBV3-2
D gene: TRBD2
CDR3 protein: CASSPGTRGETQYF
CDR3 DNA: TGTGCCAGCAGCCCTGGGACTAGAGGGGAGACCCAGTACTTC

J gene: TRBJ2-7
clone size: -
V gene: TRBV28
D gene: -
CDR3 protein: CASSLFPREQYF
CDR3 DNA: TGTGCCAGCAGTTTATTCCCGCGCGAGCAGTACTTC

J gene: TRBJ1-3
clone size: -
V gene: TRBV7-2
D gene: TRBD1
CDR3 protein: CASRPTGGSGNTIYF
CDR3 DNA: TGTGCCAGCAGACCCACAGGGGGCTCTGGAAACACCATATATTTT

J gene: TRBJ1-2
clone size: once
V gene: TRBV4-1
D gene: TRBD1
CDR3 protein: CASSLGQGAYGYTF
CDR3 DNA: TGCGCCAGCAGCCTAGGACAGGGAGCCTATGGCTACACCTTC

J gene: TRBJ1-4
clone size: few
V gene: TRBV7-8
D gene: -
CDR3 protein: CASSRGQLSNEKLFF
CDR3 DNA: TGTGCCAGCAGCCGAGGACAGCTCTCCAATGAAAAACTGTTTTTT

J gene: TRBJ2-7
clone size: -
V gene: TRBV27
D gene: TRBD2
CDR3 protein: CVRTSGRAPYF
CDR3 DNA: TGTGTCCGGACTAGCGGGAGGGCTCCGTACTTC

J gene: TRBJ2-5
clone size: -
V gene: TRBV2
D gene: -
CDR3 protein: CASRPGSETQYF
CDR3 DNA: TGTGCCAGCAGGCCGGGGTCAGAGACCCAGTACTTC

J gene: TRBJ2-5
clone size: -
V gene: TRBV4-1
D gene: -
CDR3 protein: CASSQGRVETQYF
CDR3 DNA: TGCGCCAGCAGCCAGGGCAGGGTAGAGACCCAGTACTTC

J gene: TRBJ2-2
clone size: -
V gene: TRBV6-5
D gene: TRBD1
CDR3 protein: CASRDRTSGTGELFF
CDR3 DNA: TGTGCCAGCAGGGACAGGACTTCGGGCACCGGGGAGCTGTTTTTT

J gene: TRBJ2-5
clone size: -
V gene: TRBV7-2
D gene: -
CDR3 protein: CASSLGFTAETQYF
CDR3 DNA: TGTGCCAGCAGCTTAGGATTCACAGCGGAGACCCAGTACTTC

J gene: TRBJ2-5
clone size: -
V gene: TRBV5-1
D gene: TRBD2
CDR3 protein: CASRWQGVAGGQETQYF
CDR3 DNA: TGCGCCAGCAGATGGCAGGGAGTAGCGGGAGGACAAGAGACCCAGTACTTC

J gene: TRBJ2-3
clone size: once
V gene: TRBV29-1
D gene: -
CDR3 protein: CSVQIQGTDTQYF
CDR3 DNA: TGCAGCGTTCAAATACAGGGCACAGATACGCAGTATTTT

J gene: TRBJ1-1
clone size: once
V gene: TRBV29-1
D gene: -
CDR3 protein: CSPRRSHTEAFF
CDR3 DNA: TGCAGCCCCAGACGGAGTCACACTGAAGCTTTCTTT

J gene: TRBJ1-3
clone size: once
V gene: TRBV29-1
D gene: -
CDR3 protein: CSVDVVGGAGNTIYF
CDR3 DNA: TGCAGCGTTGATGTGGTAGGAGGGGCTGGAAACACCATATATTTT

J gene: TRBJ1-2
clone size: once
V gene: TRBV29-1
D gene: -
CDR3 protein: CSAAFGDYGYTF
CDR3 DNA: TGCAGCGCCGCTTTTGGAGACTATGGCTACACCTTC

J gene: TRBJ2-1
clone size: once
V gene: TRBV5-4
D gene: TRBD2
CDR3 protein: CASSDGLAGSNEQFF
CDR3 DNA: TGTGCCAGCAGCGATGGACTAGCGGGATCCAATGAGCAGTTCTTC

J gene: TRBJ2-7
clone size: -
V gene: TRBV23-1
D gene: -
CDR3 protein: CAFQSSIPSYEQYF
CDR3 DNA: TGCGCCTTCCAGTCGAGCATTCCCTCCTACGAGCAGTACTTC

J gene: TRBJ2-5
clone size: once
V gene: TRBV15
D gene: TRBD1
CDR3 protein: CATSRQGRGETQYF
CDR3 DNA: TGTGCCACCAGCCGACAGGGTAGGGGAGAGACCCAGTACTTC

J gene: TRBJ2-7
clone size: -
V gene: TRBV10-3
D gene: TRBD2
CDR3 protein: CAITSGRGEQYF
CDR3 DNA: TGTGCCATCACTAGCGGGAGGGGCGAGCAGTACTTC

J gene: TRBJ2-2
clone size: -
V gene: TRBV7-9
D gene: -
CDR3 protein: CASRLAGTGTGELFF
CDR3 DNA: TGTGCCAGCAGGCTAGCGGGGACAGGGACCGGGGAGCTGTTTTTT

J gene: TRBJ2-1
clone size: -
V gene: TRBV6-2/TRBV6-3
D gene: TRBD2
CDR3 protein: CASSYSSAGGMGEQFF
CDR3 DNA: TGTGCCAGCAGTTACTCATCAGCGGGAGGGATGGGTGAGCAGTTCTTC

J gene: TRBJ1-2
clone size: few
V gene: TRBV6-5
D gene: -
CDR3 protein: CASTKGTANYGYTF
CDR3 DNA: TGTGCCAGCACCAAGGGGACCGCTAACTATGGCTACACCTTC

J gene: TRBJ2-7
clone size: -
V gene: TRBV11-2
D gene: TRBD1
CDR3 protein: CASSSGQGAVKQYF
CDR3 DNA: TGTGCCAGCAGCTCGGGACAGGGGGCTGTCAAGCAGTACTTC

J gene: TRBJ1-2
clone size: -
V gene: TRBV15
D gene: -
CDR3 protein: CATSRDPHDYGYTF
CDR3 DNA: TGTGCCACCAGCAGAGATCCTCACGACTATGGCTACACCTTC

J gene: TRBJ1-1
clone size: -
V gene: TRBV20-1
D gene: -
CDR3 protein: CSASAELGVGAFF
CDR3 DNA: TGCAGTGCTAGTGCGGAGTTGGGGGTGGGCGCTTTCTTT